The 23 T cell receptor beta chains given below trace back to one sample, sequenced in a study of cytomegalovirus exposure and HLA in healthy donors. The PCR used 60 Vbeta and 13 Jbeta primers. This table comes from immunoSEQ multiplex PCR, and its TCRdb copy is limited to in-frame clones, with some not included. The sample has 50,000 to 80,000 clones; around four fifths are singletons. The specimen sequenced was PBMCs. The receptor source for this set is a male donor in good health and CMV-seropositive.

V and J are TRBV4-2 and TRBJ1-2, with TRBD1 matching over 9 bases. Germline CDR1 reads LGHNA; CDR2 reads YNFKEQ. There are 15 residues in the CDR3. Trimming at V came to 2 bases and at J to 9 bases, leaving 10 bases not matched to a gene. The CDR3 region has the DNA TGTGCCAGCAGCCAACCCGGGACAGGGATTACAAGCTACACCTTC. Protein sequence: CASSQPGTGITSYTF.

J is TRBJ1-5 and V is TRBV7-2; tentatively, D is TRBD1 (6 bases). CDR1 SGHTA and CDR2 FQGNSA come from the germline V gene. The CDR3 totals 15 residues. The V end was cut by 4 bases, the J end by 1 base, with 11 bases between. This chain's CDR3 is CASSSGTRSNQPQHF. CDR3 DNA: TGTGCCAGCAGCTCCGGGACAAGGAGCAATCAGCCCCAGCATTTT.

V gene TRBV9 combines with J gene TRBJ1-2; possibly TRBD1 for D (5 bases). The CDR3 runs 14 residues. Germline V lookup: CDR1 SGDLS, CDR2 YYNGEE. V was clipped by 0 bases and J by 6 bases, with 12 bases between them. For the CDR3, the DNA is TGTGCCAGCAGCGTAGGGCGTCAGGGCGATGGCTACACCTTC. Translating gives CASSVGRQGDGYTF.

This clone was seen a few times. The chain joins TRBV19 to TRBJ1-5; TRBD1 aligns across 10 bases. This CDR3 region has 16 residues. The trim removed 6 bases at V and 4 bases at J, leaving 9 bases unmatched. Germline assignment: CDR1 LNHDA and CDR2 SQIVND (reference sequence). In nucleotides, the CDR3 is TGTGCCAGTAGATGGGACAGGGGCAGCCGGAATCAGCCCCAGCATTTT. Encoded protein: CASRWDRGSRNQPQHF.

The chain recombines TRBV30 with TRBJ2-7; TRBD1 agrees at 9 bases. The CDR3 has 14 amino acids. In germline, CDR1 is GTSNPN, CDR2 SVGIG (reference sequence). V lost 1 base to trimming and J lost 1 base; unmatched junction nucleotides: 2. The CDR3 bases are TGTGCCTGGAGTGCCGGGACAGGGTCCTACGAGCAGTACTTC. Protein: CAWSAGTGSYEQYF.

The genes are TRBV13 and TRBJ1-1; D is perhaps TRBD1 (5 bases). CDR3 size: 15 residues. CDR1 and CDR2 (germline): PRHDT, FYEKMQ (reference sequence). Trimming left V 6 bases short and J 1 base short, with 15 bases between. CDR3 loop: CASSSSGGPNTEAFF. The CDR3 DNA follows: TGTGCCAGCAGTTCATCCGGGGGACCGAACACTGAAGCTTTCTTT.

This clone was seen just once. V and J are TRBV30 and TRBJ2-7, with D possibly being TRBD2 (5 bases). Trimming took off 1 base at V and 4 bases at J, with 11 bases between the two ends. Germline assignment: CDR1 GTSNPN and CDR2 SVGIG (reference sequence). The CDR3 length is 13 residues. DNA for the CDR3: TGTGCCTGGAGTGAGCTAGCCGGGTACGAGCAGTACTTC. It codes for CAWSELAGYEQYF.

The chain joins TRBV5-1 to TRBJ1-2; TRBD1 might be the D (6 bases). CDR1 is SGHRS, CDR2 YFSETQ, per germline. The CDR3 contains 15 residues. Trimming left V 0 bases short and J 6 bases short, with 15 bases between. The CDR3 DNA is TGCGCCAGCAGCTTGGGACAGGAAATGGGAGATGGCTACACCTTC. This gives the protein CASSLGQEMGDGYTF.

The V call is TRBV30, the J call TRBJ1-1; D not certain. The CDR3 loop spans 10 amino acids. From germline, CDR1 is GTSNPN and CDR2 SVGIG (reference sequence). Between the trimmed V and J ends, which lost 6 bases and 9 bases, there was a span of 11 bases. The CDR3 bases are TGTGCCTGTTGGGAGGGAAAAGCTTTCTTT. Translating gives CACWEGKAFF. Full variable domain (outside the CDR3, taken from reference TRBV30 and TRBJ1-1): SQTIHQWPATLVQPVGSPLSLECTVEGTSNPNLYWYRQAAGRGLQLLFYSVGIGQISSEVPQNLSASRPQDRQFILSSKKLLLSDSGFYLCACWEGKAFFGQGTRLTVV.

The chain employs TRBV4-2 and TRBJ1-1, with D maybe TRBD1 (5 bases). This CDR3 region has 16 residues. Germline V gives CDR1 LGHNA, CDR2 YNFKEQ. V lost 0 bases and J lost 5, with 16 bases in between. The CDR3: CASSQEVVQGKTEAFF. CDR3 nucleotides: TGTGCCAGCAGCCAAGAGGTGGTCCAGGGAAAAACTGAAGCTTTCTTT.

This clone was detected only once. The V call is TRBV9, the J call TRBJ1-2; TRBD1 matches at 9 bases. The CDR3 totals 15 residues. Germline-derived CDR1 and CDR2 are SGDLS and YYNGEE. V trimming: 6 bases; J trimming: 4 bases; junction bases outside the gene matches: 10. CDR3 protein: CASTVEGQGSYGYTF. The DNA of the CDR3 is TGTGCCAGCACTGTTGAGGGACAGGGAAGCTATGGCTACACCTTC.

This clone was seen a single time. This chain connects TRBV7-9 to TRBJ1-4; 7 nucleotides match TRBD1. V shed 6 bases and J 8 bases; nucleotides not matched to a gene: 9. Germline CDR1 SEHNR, CDR2 FQNEAQ (reference sequence). This CDR3 has 14 residues. In DNA, the CDR3 is TGTGCCAGCAGTTCTCGACAGGGACAGGAAAAACTGTTTTTT. Protein product: CASSSRQGQEKLFF.

The chain joins TRBV10-1 to TRBJ1-1; D not certain. Trimming removed 8 bases at V and 5 bases at J, with 21 bases between. The CDR3 runs to 15 residues. Germline V gene data show CDR1 as WNHNN and CDR2 as SYGVQD (reference sequence). Written as DNA, the CDR3 is TGCGCCAGCGTCTCTTCGGGGTTCCTAGGGACTGAAGCTTTCTTT. Protein sequence: CASVSSGFLGTEAFF.

The J gene is TRBJ2-5, the V gene TRBV5-8; D is perhaps TRBD1 (5 bases). The germline V gene has CDR1 SGHTS and CDR2 YDEGEE. V dropped 0 bases and J dropped 2 bases, with 11 bases sitting between them. The CDR3 totals 15 residues. CDR3 loop: CASSLGGSTQETQYF. CDR3 nucleotide sequence: TGTGCCAGCAGCTTGGGGGGCAGCACACAAGAGACCCAGTACTTC.

The chain recombines TRBV5-4 with TRBJ1-2; 8 bases map to TRBD1. J was trimmed by 8 bases and V by 3 bases; bases with no gene match: 9. CDR3 length: 14 amino acids. Germline V lookup: CDR1 SGHNT, CDR2 YYREEE (reference sequence). CDR3 sequence (DNA): TGTGCCAGCAGCTCCTGGACAGGGAATCAGGGCTACACCTTC. This encodes CASSSWTGNQGYTF.

The rearrangement links TRBV7-9 to TRBJ2-3; tentatively, D is TRBD2 (6 bases). Germline loops: CDR1 SEHNR, CDR2 FQNEAQ (reference sequence). This CDR3 region has 15 residues. Trimming removed 5 bases at V and 1 base at J, with 13 bases between. CDR3 DNA sequence: TGTGCCAGCAGCCCCTGGCGCGGGGGCACAGATACGCAGTATTTT. It encodes CASSPWRGGTDTQYF.

The chain links TRBV9 to TRBJ1-4, with TRBD1 matching over 7 bases. The length of the CDR3 is 14 residues. Germline values: CDR1 SGDLS, CDR2 YYNGEE. V shed 0 bases, J shed 5 bases, and the junction held 1 base outside the gene matches. CDR3 nucleotide sequence: TGTGCCAGCAGCGTAGGGGACAGCAATGAAAAACTGTTTTTT. This gives the protein CASSVGDSNEKLFF. Full variable domain (outside the CDR3, taken from reference TRBV9 and TRBJ1-4): DSGVTQTPKHLITATGQRVTLRCSPRSGDLSVYWYQQSLDQGLQFLIQYYNGEERAKGNILERFSAQQFPDLHSELNLSSLELGDSALYFCASSVGDSNEKLFFGSGTQLSVL.

The gene calls are TRBV7-6 and TRBJ2-5; 9 nucleotides match TRBD2. The germline V gene has CDR1 SGHVS and CDR2 FNYEAQ. The CDR3 has 15 residues. V lost 4 bases to trimming and J lost 3 bases; unmatched junction nucleotides: 6. The CDR3 loop reads CASSSLAGGEETQYF. The DNA for the CDR3 is TGTGCCAGCAGCTCCCTTGCGGGGGGGGAAGAGACCCAGTACTTC. The entire variable domain, with the rest obtained from reference TRBV7-6 and TRBJ2-5, is as follows: GAGVSQSPRYKVTKRGQDVALRCDPISGHVSLYWYRQALGQGPEFLTYFNYEAQQDKSGLPNDRFSAERPEGSISTLTIQRTEQRDSAMYRCASSSLAGGEETQYFGPGTRLLVL.

This chain uses TRBV5-5 with TRBJ2-6; tentatively, D is TRBD2 (6 bases). CDR3 size: 16 residues. Germline-derived CDR1 and CDR2 are SGHKS and YYEKEE (reference sequence). Trimming cost V 4 bases and J 4 bases, with 15 bases left between them. CDR3 amino acids: CASSVLTGAGANVLTF. In DNA, the CDR3 is TGTGCCAGCAGCGTCCTGACGGGAGCCGGGGCCAACGTCCTGACTTTC.

This clone was seen more than once but under ten times. V usage is TRBV29-1 and J usage is TRBJ1-2, with 9 bases matching TRBD1. The CDR3 covers 12 residues. The germline V gene encodes CDR1 SQVTM and CDR2 ANQGSEA. With V trimmed by 8 bases and J by 2 bases, 3 bases remained unmatched. In DNA form, the CDR3 reads TGCAGCCTCGGACAGGGGAACTATGGCTACACCTTC. This encodes CSLGQGNYGYTF.

V is TRBV28 and J is TRBJ1-6; D is unclear. The V and J ends lost 7 bases and 0 bases respectively, with 4 bases between them. Per the germline V gene, CDR1 is MDHEN and CDR2 is SYDVKM. The CDR3 is made up of 13 amino acids. This chain's CDR3 is CASTRSYNSPLHF. CDR3 in DNA: TGTGCCAGCACGCGCTCCTATAATTCACCCCTCCACTTT.

This clone was picked up a small number of times. The chain recombines TRBV5-6 with TRBJ2-1, with D tentatively TRBD1 (6 bases). The CDR3 extends over 14 amino acids. Trimming removed 7 bases from V and 0 bases from J, with 11 bases in between. From germline, CDR1 is SGHDT and CDR2 YYEEEE. The CDR3 region is CASGQLHSYNEQFF. The CDR3 bases are TGTGCCAGCGGACAGCTCCACTCCTACAATGAGCAGTTCTTC.

The V gene is TRBV28, the J gene TRBJ2-7; D is perhaps TRBD1 (5 bases). The CDR3 length is 15 residues. Trimming took 8 bases from V and 3 from J, leaving 20 bases between them. Germline assignment: CDR1 MDHEN and CDR2 SYDVKM. The CDR3 region is CASPPAQGILYEQYF. CDR3 coding DNA: TGTGCCAGCCCCCCTGCCCAGGGTATTCTCTACGAGCAGTACTTC.